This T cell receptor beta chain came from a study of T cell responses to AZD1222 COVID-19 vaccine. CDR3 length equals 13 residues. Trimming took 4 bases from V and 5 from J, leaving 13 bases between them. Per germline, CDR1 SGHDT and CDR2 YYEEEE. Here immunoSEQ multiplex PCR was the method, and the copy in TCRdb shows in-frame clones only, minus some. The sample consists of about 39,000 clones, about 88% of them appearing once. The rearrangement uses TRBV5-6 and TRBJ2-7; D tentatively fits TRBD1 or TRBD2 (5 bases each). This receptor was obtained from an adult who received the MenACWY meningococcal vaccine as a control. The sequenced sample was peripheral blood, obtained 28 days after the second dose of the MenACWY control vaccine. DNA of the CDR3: TGTGCCAGCAGCGAGGGACGGTGGAACGAGCAGTACTTC. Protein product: CASSEGRWNEQYF. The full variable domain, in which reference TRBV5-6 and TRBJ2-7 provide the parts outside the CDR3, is DAGVTQSPTHLIKTRGQQVTLRCSPKSGHDTVSWYQQALGQGPQFIFQYYEEEERQRGNFPDRFSGHQFPNYSSELNVNALLLGDSALYLCASSEGRWNEQYFGPGTRLTVT.